Only a few counts were recorded for the clone carrying this T cell receptor (beta chain). The CDR3 length is 17 residues. From germline, CDR1 is MNHNS and CDR2 SASEGT. V was clipped by 5 bases and J by 6 bases; unmatched bases: 18. The data stem from a study of patients and donors after allogeneic stem cell transplantation. In TCRdb, the RT-PCR reads were re-called with MiXCR into one record per CDR3 protein. The top ten hold 5% to 6.5% of the sample, which has 920,000 or so distinct CDR3 sequences, roughly 17% seen once. Sequencing was performed on blood, either unsorted or a sorted T cell fraction (not recorded which). The source of this sequence is a human donor who was either an allogeneic HSCT recipient or a stem cell or donor lymphocyte infusion donor (not recorded which). It is not recorded whose cells these are; they may come from a transplant donor. V usage is TRBV6-1 and J usage is TRBJ1-1, with 7 bases aligning to TRBD1. This CDR3 is CASSPGTVFNFHPEAFF. The CDR3 coding sequence is TGTGCCAGCAGTCCCGGGACAGTTTTTAATTTTCACCCTGAAGCTTTCTTT.